Each of the 6 T cell receptor beta chains below was sequenced from the same sample in a study of T cell responses to AZD1222 COVID-19 vaccine (dated by TCRdb to the early 2020s). The library was produced with the immunoSEQ multiplex PCR assay. TCRdb stores this immuneACCESS table with in-frame sequences only. Part of the clones is absent; in the studies checked, under half of the shortfall reflects unresolved V genes, and no reason is known for the rest. The sample table lists some 30,000 clones, 89% of them with a count of one. The ten top clones hold around 1.4% of the sample. Reading the label with the study, this specimen's time point is: baseline before first vaccination. The sample consisted of peripheral blood, taken on day 0 of AZD1222 vaccination. Every receptor here comes from an adult in good health.

The chain has TRBV2 and TRBJ1-2, with D unresolved. CDR3 length equals 16 residues. With 7 bases removed from V and 3 bases from J, the gap between germline ends came to 21 bases. Germline V gives CDR1 SNHLY, CDR2 FYNNEI. CDR3: CASTLMVLGGDYGYTF. As DNA, the CDR3 is TGTGCCAGCACCCTAATGGTGTTGGGCGGAGACTATGGCTACACCTTC.

The chain couples TRBV7-2 to TRBJ2-7; perhaps TRBD2 as D (5 bases). The V end was cut by 4 bases, the J end by 6 bases, with 10 bases between. The CDR3 runs 12 residues. The germline gives CDR1 SGHTA, CDR2 FQGNSA. The DNA of the CDR3 is TGTGCCAGCAGCTGGGCGACTACCGAGCAGTACTTC. It yields the protein CASSWATTEQYF.

This chain links TRBV5-1 with TRBJ2-5, with TRBD1 matching over 10 bases. The CDR3 spans 14 residues. CDR1 is SGHRS and CDR2 is YFSETQ in the germline V gene. J gave up 4 bases and V 2 bases, and 2 bases lay outside the gene matches. CDR3 DNA sequence: TGCGCCAGCAGCTTCGGACAGGGGGGAGAGACCCAGTACTTC. It yields the protein CASSFGQGGETQYF.

This clone was detected only once. The chain couples TRBV19 to TRBJ1-1, with D perhaps TRBD1 (6 bases). The CDR3 is 14 residues long. Trimming shortened V by 3 bases and J by 7 bases, and 15 bases separated the two germline ends. The germline gives CDR1 LNHDA, CDR2 SQIVND (reference sequence). The CDR3 DNA reads TGTGCCAGTAGTATGAGGGGGAGGGTAGTTGAAGCTTTCTTT. Its protein product is CASSMRGRVVEAFF.

The rearrangement links TRBV7-2 to TRBJ1-1; D gene ambiguous. The CDR3 is 13 amino acids. The V end lost 5 bases, the J end lost 2 bases, and 9 bases lay between the germline ends. Germline lookup yields CDR1 SGHTA and CDR2 FQGNSA. For the CDR3, the DNA is TGTGCCAGCAGCCAGACAAGTAACACTGAAGCTTTCTTT. Its protein is CASSQTSNTEAFF.

The gene calls are TRBV10-2 and TRBJ1-5; D is unresolved. The CDR3 has 13 amino acids. Trimming removed 4 bases at V and 5 bases at J, with 9 bases between. Germline-derived CDR1 and CDR2 are WSHSY and SAAADI. The CDR3 is CASSVIPDQPQHF. CDR3 nucleotide sequence: TGCGCCAGCAGTGTTATTCCTGATCAGCCCCAGCATTTT.